A selection of T cell receptor beta chains follows, all from one sample in a study of siplizumab effects on memory and regulatory T cells. The repertoire was sequenced with immunoSEQ multiplex PCR; TCRdb's copy has only in-frame clones and lacks some. In the table there are 100,000 to 110,000 clones, over 90% of which are singletons. Sequenced sample: non-Treg CD4+ T cells sorted from blood. All receptors derive from a human donor in good health. Both conserved end residues are part of each CDR3.

CDR3 length	V gene	CDR3 protein
13	TRBV6-5	CASSYEGTYEQYF
16	TRBV5-4	CASSRLGQSSGNTIYF
16	TRBV19	CASTPWQGEDTGELFF
15	TRBV6-1	CASGPLGSGVSEQFF
15	TRBV18	CASSVEGQGVQKLFF
11	TRBV2	CASSSTDTQYF
12	TRBV5-5	CASSFPGSEQYF
13	TRBV6-6	CASSLGLNQPQHF
15	TRBV15	CATSTRAGAVGELFF
15	TRBV13	CASRLQGAQTTEAFF
15	TRBV11-2	CASRPTDREIYGYTF
14	TRBV5-1	CASSGTGSSYEQYF
14	TRBV18	CASSPQLGANEQFF
17	TRBV7-3	CASSLTGGNPPSNEQFF
16	TRBV6-6	CASSVPGRRGAGELFF
14	TRBV28	CASSLLQGGAEAFF
17	TRBV19	CASSIVAPPGAKNIQYF
14	TRBV30	CACGLGPLVNEQFF
17	TRBV5-4	CASSAGQGSEVTDIQYF
15	TRBV5-1	CASSLSRVRWNEQFF
13	TRBV6-1	CASSTTGADTQYF
14	TRBV19	CASSPGQVGNTIYF
13	TRBV7-9	CASSLKGGHRYYF
17	TRBV4-2	CASSQEPGQGVSGGYTF
14	TRBV18	CASSPGGRDTEAFF
14	TRBV7-8	CASSLDIYGNTIYF